This TCR beta chain was sequenced in a study of T cell responses to AZD1222 COVID-19 vaccine. The repertoire was sequenced with immunoSEQ multiplex PCR; TCRdb's copy has only in-frame clones and lacks some. This sample has approximately 140,000 clones, with 82% found just once. Sample: peripheral blood, taken on day 0 of MenACWY control vaccination. The clonotype originates from an adult in good health.

The CDR3 nucleotides are TGTGCCAGCAGCTTACGGGTCGCTGGGGCCAACGTCCTGACTTTC. Residues: CASSLRVAGANVLTF. The chain joins TRBV7-9 to TRBJ2-6, with D uncertain. CDR1 and CDR2 (germline): SEHNR, FQNEAQ (reference sequence). The germline V and J ends were trimmed by 2 bases and 2 bases, with 7 bases remaining between them. There are 15 residues in the CDR3.